This T cell receptor beta chain is drawn from a study of beta chain features in type 1 diabetes. Germline CDR1 reads SGDLS; CDR2 reads YYNGEE. The CDR3 is made up of 15 amino acids. Trimming shortened V by 0 bases and J by 0 bases, and 8 bases separated the two germline ends. One heparinised blood draw, averaging about 120 mL, came from each donor. Isolated RNA was reverse transcribed in full, so expressed TCRB transcripts were sequenced. Method: immunoSEQ multiplex PCR; TCRdb's copy keeps in-frame clones and lacks some. The sample lists 400,000 to 450,000 clones; 14% were seen once. The sequenced sample consisted of naive CD4+ T cells from blood. This clonotype was sampled from a man aged 30 to 39 in good health. V is TRBV9 and J is TRBJ2-3, with D maybe TRBD1 (6 bases). CDR3 coding DNA: TGTGCCAGCAGCGTAGACCAGGGGAGCACAGATACGCAGTATTTT. Amino acid sequence: CASSVDQGSTDTQYF.